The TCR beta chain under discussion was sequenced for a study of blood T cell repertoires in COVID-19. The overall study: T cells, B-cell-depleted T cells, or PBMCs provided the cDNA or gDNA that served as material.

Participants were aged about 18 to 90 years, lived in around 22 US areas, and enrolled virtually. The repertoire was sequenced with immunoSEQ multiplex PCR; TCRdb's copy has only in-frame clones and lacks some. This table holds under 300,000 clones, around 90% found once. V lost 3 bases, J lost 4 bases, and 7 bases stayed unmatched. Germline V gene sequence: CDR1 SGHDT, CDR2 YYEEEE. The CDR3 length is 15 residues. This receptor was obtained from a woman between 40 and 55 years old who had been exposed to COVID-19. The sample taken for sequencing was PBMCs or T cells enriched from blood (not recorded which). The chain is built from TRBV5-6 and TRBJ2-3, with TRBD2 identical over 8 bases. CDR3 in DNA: TGTGCCAGCAGCTCTTGGGCGGGAGGTGCAGATACGCAGTATTTT. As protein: CASSSWAGGADTQYF.